Listed here is a single T cell receptor (beta chain). Its specificity is unknown. This record belongs to a study of a mutant IDH1 vaccine in newly diagnosed glioma. Study-level background: Either 4-6 weeks after radiotherapy alone or alongside temozolomide, vaccination was begun. Sex distribution of treated patients was about 62% male and roughly 40% female; mean age was around 40 years.

Profiling relied on immunoSEQ multiplex PCR, and the TCRdb table lists in-frame clones only, not all of them. This sample carries under 150,000 clones, 90% of them seen once, and the ten largest clones take 0.6% to 0.7%. Documented time point: week 11, during vaccination. A single vaccine dose contained 300 ug of mutant IDH1 20-mer peptide, and topical imiquimod was used with it. Germline trimming cut 0 bases from V and 8 bases from J; bases unmatched to any gene: 6. CDR1 and CDR2 from the germline V gene are SGHVS and FQNEAQ. The CDR3 totals 16 residues. This clonotype was obtained from a woman in her forties or fifties with glioma. V gene TRBV7-8 combines with J gene TRBJ2-2; 10 bases agree with TRBD2. Material: PBMCs, obtained from a glioma patient whose treatment included an IDH1 peptide vaccine. In DNA, the CDR3 is TGTGCCAGCAGCTTAGCCCTAGCGGGAGCTGGAGGGGAGCTGTTTTTT. Its protein is CASSLALAGAGGELFF.